Following are 23 T cell receptor beta chains from one sample sequenced in a study of blood T cell repertoires in COVID-19. Using immunoSEQ multiplex PCR, the repertoire was profiled, and TCRdb retains in-frame clones only, with some absent. This sample has 200,000 to 250,000 clones; roughly 84% occur once, and the top ten carry about 3.6%. Sequencing was carried out using peripheral blood. The receptors shown here come from a woman older than 75 with acute or convalescent COVID-19.

This rearrangement joins TRBV5-1 to TRBJ2-5, with 10 bases that match TRBD2. From germline, CDR1 is SGHRS and CDR2 YFSETQ. The CDR3 extends over 15 amino acids. V was pared by 7 bases and J by 1 base, with 7 bases of the junction left unmatched. Written as DNA, the CDR3 is TGCGCCAGCCTAGAGGCTAGCGGGGGCCAAGAGACCCAGTACTTC. Encoded protein: CASLEASGGQETQYF.

The rearrangement joins TRBV7-8 to TRBJ1-1, with D possibly TRBD1 on 6 matching bases. The V end was cut by 2 bases, the J end by 5 bases, with 12 bases between. CDR3 length: 14 residues. Germline V CDR1 and CDR2: SGHVS, FQNEAQ. CDR3 DNA sequence: TGTGCCAGCAGCTTACAGGGGACAAGGACTGAAGCTTTCTTT. Translation: CASSLQGTRTEAFF.

The CDR3 sequence is CASSPRALAGLQETQYF. The CDR3 DNA follows: TGTGCCAGCAGCCCCCGGGCACTAGCGGGCCTACAAGAGACCCAGTACTTC. The chain recombines TRBV11-3 with TRBJ2-5; 9 nucleotides line up with TRBD2. The V gene end was trimmed by 5 bases and the J gene end by 2 bases; junction bases not matched to a gene: 12. Germline V gives CDR1 SGHNT, CDR2 YENEEA. The CDR3 is 17 residues long.

The chain links TRBV28 to TRBJ1-4; no clear D. This CDR3 has 14 residues. Germline CDR1 reads MDHEN; CDR2 reads SYDVKM. Trimming took 2 bases from V and 11 from J, leaving 15 bases between them. The CDR3 loop is CASSLNRSGNKLFF. The CDR3 nucleotides are TGTGCCAGCAGTTTAAATCGCTCGGGAAACAAACTGTTTTTT.

This clone was observed a few times. V and J are TRBV7-3 and TRBJ1-1; 11 nucleotides agree with TRBD1. Germline loops: CDR1 SGHTA, CDR2 FQGTGA. V dropped 3 bases and J dropped 8; count of bases not matched to a gene: 2. The CDR3 runs 13 residues. CDR3 coding DNA: TGTGCCAGCAGCTTCCGGACAGGGGGCGAAGCTTTCTTT. Its translation is CASSFRTGGEAFF.

This chain links TRBV2 with TRBJ2-2, with TRBD1 as a possible D gene (6 bases). V was trimmed by 6 bases and J by 4 bases, leaving 12 bases between them. Germline CDR1 and CDR2: SNHLY and FYNNEI. The CDR3 spans 14 residues. The CDR3 DNA sequence: TGTGCCAGCAGCCGACAGGACTTCACCGGGGAGCTGTTTTTT. This sequence encodes CASSRQDFTGELFF.

The V and J genes are TRBV7-8 and TRBJ1-2, with D possibly matching TRBD1 (6 bases). Germline assignment: CDR1 SGHVS and CDR2 FQNEAQ. The CDR3 consists of 14 residues. V lost 4 bases, J lost 2 bases, and 11 bases lay in between. The CDR3 spells CASSSTQGNYGYTF. CDR3 nucleotide sequence: TGTGCCAGCAGCTCTACACAGGGCAACTATGGCTACACCTTC. Looking up the rest from reference TRBV7-8 and TRBJ1-2 gives the full variable domain: GAGVSQSPRYKVAKRGQDVALRCDPISGHVSLFWYQQALGQGPEFLTYFQNEAQLDKSGLPSDRFFAERPEGSVSTLKIQRTQQEDSAVYLCASSSTQGNYGYTFGSGTRLTVV.

The chain joins TRBV7-9 to TRBJ1-3; TRBD1 agrees at 9 bases. This CDR3 has 14 amino acids. After removal of 5 bases from V and 7 bases from J, the junction contained 6 bases not matched to a gene. In germline, CDR1 is SEHNR, CDR2 FQNEAQ (reference sequence). The CDR3 bases are TGTGCCAGCAGCACCGACAGGGGGGACAACACCATATATTTT. Protein sequence: CASSTDRGDNTIYF.

The chain is built from TRBV2 and TRBJ2-7, with TRBD1 matching over 7 bases. The V gene's germline CDR1 is SNHLY and CDR2 FYNNEI. Unmatched junction bases numbered 3, after V lost 6 bases and J lost 4 bases. The CDR3 is 12 amino acids. CDR3 nucleotide sequence: TGTGCCAGCAGCCCCAGGGGGTACGAGCAGTACTTC. Residues: CASSPRGYEQYF.

The V and J genes are TRBV15 and TRBJ1-1; TRBD1 is a possible D gene (5 bases). CDR1 and CDR2 (germline): LNHNV, YYDKDF (reference sequence). The CDR3 loop spans 15 amino acids. Trimming shortened V by 0 bases and J by 7 bases, and 15 bases separated the two germline ends. The CDR3: CATSRDPTARGEAFF. In nucleotides, the CDR3 is TGTGCCACCAGCAGAGATCCTACGGCAAGGGGTGAAGCTTTCTTT.

This chain uses TRBV27 with TRBJ1-1, with TRBD1 identical over 9 bases. CDR3 size: 16 residues. V dropped 1 base and J dropped 4; count of bases not matched to a gene: 7. Germline V gene sequence: CDR1 MNHEY, CDR2 SMNVEV (reference sequence). This chain's CDR3 is CASSLYGTGKSTEAFF. CDR3 coding DNA: TGTGCCAGCAGTTTATATGGGACAGGGAAGAGCACTGAAGCTTTCTTT.

The rearrangement links TRBV2 to TRBJ2-5; 7 bases agree with TRBD1. From germline, CDR1 is SNHLY and CDR2 FYNNEI. V gave up 11 bases and J gave up 1 base; unmatched junction bases: 10. The CDR3 extends over 14 amino acids. CDR3 sequence (DNA): TGTGCCTCCAGCAGACAGGGCCTCCAAGAGACCCAGTACTTC. Its translation: CASSRQGLQETQYF.

The J gene is TRBJ1-2, the V gene TRBV7-3; D gene unclear. The V end was cut by 5 bases, the J end by 2 bases, with 18 bases between. Per germline, CDR1 SGHTA and CDR2 FQGTGA. The CDR3 contains 16 residues. CDR3 residues: CASSPGGFSKNYGYTF. The CDR3 DNA sequence: TGTGCCAGCAGCCCCGGTGGTTTCTCCAAAAACTATGGCTACACCTTC.

This chain links TRBV18 with TRBJ2-7; 7 nucleotides agree with TRBD1. The trim removed 6 bases at V and 3 bases at J, leaving 8 bases unmatched. CDR1 and CDR2 from the germline V gene are KGHSH and LQKENI. CDR3 size: 14 residues. In DNA form, the CDR3 reads TGTGCCAGCTCCCATGTGGGGACAGTCTACGAGCAGTACTTC. Its protein product is CASSHVGTVYEQYF.

This clone turned up a few times. The gene calls are TRBV6-5 and TRBJ1-1; D perhaps matches TRBD1 (6 bases). The CDR3 contains 13 residues. Looked up from germline, CDR1 is MNHEY and CDR2 is SVGAGI. Trimming left V 6 bases short and J 7 bases short, with 15 bases between. As DNA, the CDR3 is TGTGCCAGCAGGAAAGGGGGAACGGGTGAAGCTTTCTTT. It encodes CASRKGGTGEAFF.

The rearrangement links TRBV10-3 to TRBJ2-5; D remains ambiguous. The CDR3 covers 14 residues. Trimming removed 6 bases at V and 4 bases at J, with 15 bases between. Germline CDR1 is ENHRY and CDR2 is SYGVKD. CDR3 coding DNA: TGTGCCATCAGCGCCCAGGTGGATTCAGAGACCCAGTACTTC. Translated, it gives CAISAQVDSETQYF.

The chain has TRBV5-4 and TRBJ1-1, with TRBD1 matching 12 bases. CDR1 is SGHNT and CDR2 is YYREEE in the germline V gene (reference sequence). Unmatched junction bases numbered 11, after V lost 7 bases and J lost 1 base. This CDR3 is 17 amino acids long. The chain's CDR3 is CASVPGTGGAGNTEAFF. CDR3 DNA sequence: TGTGCCAGCGTACCCGGGACAGGGGGCGCGGGGAACACTGAAGCTTTCTTT.

CDR3 sequence (DNA): TGTGCCAGCAGCTTAGTGTCAGGAGAGGGAGGCTACGAGCAGTACTTC. Translating gives CASSLVSGEGGYEQYF. The V gene is TRBV7-9, the J gene TRBJ2-7; D might be TRBD2 (6 bases). CDR3 size: 16 residues. V gave up 1 base and J gave up 3 bases, with 16 bases separating them. Looked up from germline, CDR1 is SEHNR and CDR2 is FQNEAQ (reference sequence).

V and J are TRBV9 and TRBJ2-5; 15 bases agree with TRBD2. The CDR3 covers 18 residues. With V trimmed by 3 bases and J by 4 bases, 10 bases remained unmatched. The germline CDR1 and CDR2 sequences are SGDLS and YYNGEE. CDR3 region: CASSGQGLAGGFRETQYF. CDR3 sequence (DNA): TGTGCCAGCAGCGGACAGGGACTAGCGGGGGGATTTCGAGAGACCCAGTACTTC.

The chain couples TRBV4-2 to TRBJ2-3; 12 positions match TRBD2. The CDR3 is 15 residues long. The ends lost 5 bases at V and 1 base at J; junction bases unmatched: 1. Germline V gives CDR1 LGHNA, CDR2 YNFKEQ. The CDR3 is CASSSSGGGTDTQYF. In DNA, the CDR3 is TGTGCCAGCAGCTCTAGCGGGGGGGGCACAGATACGCAGTATTTT.

This clone was picked up a small number of times. The V call is TRBV2, the J call TRBJ1-3; no definite D call. This CDR3 contains 15 residues. CDR1 is SNHLY, CDR2 FYNNEI, per germline. Trimming shortened V by 6 bases and J by 0 bases, and 12 bases separated the two germline ends. The CDR3 sequence: CASSGVEFSGNTIYF. The CDR3 DNA reads as TGTGCCAGCAGCGGGGTCGAGTTCTCTGGAAACACCATATATTTT. Using reference TRBV2 and TRBJ1-3 for the parts outside the CDR3, the full variable domain is EPEVTQTPSHQVTQMGQEVILRCVPISNHLYFYWYRQILGQKVEFLVSFYNNEISEKSEIFDDQFSVERPDGSNFTLKIRSTKLEDSAMYFCASSGVEFSGNTIYFGEGSWLTVV.

The CDR3 DNA is TGTGCCAGCAAAACGGACTCCTCTGGGGCCAACGTCCTGACTTTC. It encodes CASKTDSSGANVLTF. The chain couples TRBV2 to TRBJ2-6; maybe TRBD2 (5 bases). Trimming cost V 7 bases and J 0 bases, with 10 bases left between them. CDR1 is SNHLY, CDR2 FYNNEI, per germline. CDR3 size: 15 residues.

The rearrangement links TRBV28 to TRBJ1-5; maybe TRBD1 (5 bases). Germline-derived CDR1 and CDR2 are MDHEN and SYDVKM. The CDR3 loop spans 15 amino acids. The V end lost 6 bases, the J end lost 5 bases, and 17 bases lay between the germline ends. In DNA, the CDR3 is TGTGCCAGCAGCCCTCCGGGGGGGAACTATCAGCCCCAGCATTTT. It is translated as CASSPPGGNYQPQHF.